This passage covers 11 T cell receptor beta chains from one sample sequenced in a study of T cell repertoires in cytomegalovirus infection. TCRdb itself ran the reads through MiXCR, one entry per CDR3 protein. Here the sample spans about 470,000 distinct CDR3 sequences, roughly 42% being singletons. These TCRs are of unknown antigen specificity. The sequences come from cultured PBMCs, collected from culture after CMV antigen stimulation. All receptors derive from a human donor in good health (CMV status not recorded). Some clones in this sample may be carry-over from other donors' samples.

This clonotype was recorded a few times. The rearrangement uses TRBV7-2 and TRBJ2-2; D may correspond to TRBD1 or TRBD2 (5 bases each). The V and J ends lost 5 bases and 5 bases respectively, with 12 bases between them. The CDR3 extends over 14 amino acids. Germline loops: CDR1 SGHTA, CDR2 FQGNSA. The CDR3: CASSLKGRTGELFF. The CDR3 DNA reads as TGTGCCAGCAGCCTCAAGGGACGGACCGGGGAGCTGTTTTTT.

This clonotype has at least ten counts. The chain recombines TRBV7-2 with TRBJ1-2, with no clear D. V gave up 5 bases and J gave up 8 bases, with 24 bases separating them. Germline lookup yields CDR1 SGHTA and CDR2 FQGNSA. This CDR3 contains 16 residues. The CDR3 protein is CASSNRRAALEKGYTF. The CDR3 nucleotides read TGTGCCAGCAGCAACCGCCGGGCAGCCCTCGAGAAAGGCTACACCTTC.

CDR3 residues: CASSPDRWSSGNTIYF. The CDR3 nucleotides read TGTGCCAGCAGTCCGGACAGATGGAGCTCTGGAAACACCATATATTTT. V and J are TRBV6-1 and TRBJ1-3, with a weak D call TRBD1 (6 bases). CDR1 is MNHNS and CDR2 is SASEGT in the germline V gene. The CDR3 runs to 16 residues. V was shortened by 5 bases and J by 0 bases, with 14 bases between the two germline ends.

The genes are TRBV7-6 and TRBJ2-1; possibly TRBD2 for D (5 bases). Germline V gene lookup returns CDR1 SGHVS and CDR2 FNYEAQ. The V gene lost 4 bases and the J gene lost 9 bases, with 13 bases spanning the gap. There are 13 residues in the CDR3. In DNA form, the CDR3 reads TGTGCCAGCAGCTCGCGACCGGGGAGTGAGCAGTTCTTC. Amino acid sequence: CASSSRPGSEQFF. The entire variable domain, with the rest obtained from reference TRBV7-6 and TRBJ2-1, is as follows: GAGVSQSPRYKVTKRGQDVALRCDPISGHVSLYWYRQALGQGPEFLTYFNYEAQQDKSGLPNDRFSAERPEGSISTLTIQRTEQRDSAMYRCASSSRPGSEQFFGPGTRLTVL.

The V and J genes are TRBV6-6 and TRBJ2-7, with 7 bases aligning to TRBD2. The CDR3 extends over 14 amino acids. Germline V gene sequence: CDR1 MNHNY, CDR2 SVGAGI (reference sequence). The V segment lost 6 bases and the J segment 6 bases; nucleotides outside the gene matches: 11. The CDR3 spells CASSPASGGGEQYF. DNA for the CDR3: TGTGCCAGCAGCCCCGCTAGCGGAGGTGGCGAGCAGTACTTC.

This clonotype was seen only a few times. The rearrangement joins TRBV7-2 to TRBJ1-2, with 7 positions matching TRBD1. The germline CDR1 and CDR2 sequences are SGHTA and FQGNSA. This CDR3 is built from 15 residues. V was pared by 3 bases and J by 2 bases, with 6 bases of the junction left unmatched. The CDR3 nucleotides read TGTGCCAGCAGCTTTTCGACAGGGACAAACTATGGCTACACCTTC. This codes for CASSFSTGTNYGYTF. The entire variable domain, with the rest obtained from reference TRBV7-2 and TRBJ1-2, is as follows: GAGVSQSPSNKVTEKGKDVELRCDPISGHTALYWYRQSLGQGLEFLIYFQGNSAPDKSGLPSDRFSAERTGGSVSTLTIQRTQQEDSAVYLCASSFSTGTNYGYTFGSGTRLTVV.

This clonotype came up a few times. The chain combines TRBV7-2 with TRBJ2-2, with TRBD2 matching 14 bases. The CDR3 totals 17 residues. V lost 5 bases and J lost 8; bases outside the gene matches: 10. The germline V gene has CDR1 SGHTA and CDR2 FQGNSA. This CDR3 reads CASSPSGLAGGSGELFF. Here the CDR3 DNA reads TGTGCCAGCAGCCCGTCCGGACTAGCGGGGGGCTCTGGGGAGCTGTTTTTT.

The V gene is TRBV5-1, the J gene TRBJ1-6; D is ambiguous. The ends were cut back, 5 bases at V and 3 bases at J, with 12 bases in the middle. The CDR3 has 15 residues. CDR1 and CDR2 from the germline V gene are SGHRS and YFSETQ. The DNA of the CDR3 is TGCGCCAGCAGTCTTGGAAGACTCTATAATTCACCCCTCCACTTT. This codes for CASSLGRLYNSPLHF.

This clonotype was detected a few times. The rearrangement joins TRBV12-3 or TRBV12-4 to TRBJ2-5; D may be TRBD1 or TRBD2 (5 bases each). The CDR3 spans 14 residues. V lost 3 bases and J 4 bases, leaving 12 bases between the germline ends. This CDR3 is CASSFPSGLETQYF. The CDR3 DNA reads as TGTGCCAGCAGTTTCCCCTCGGGGCTAGAGACCCAGTACTTC.

V and J are TRBV27 and TRBJ2-2; the D gene is possibly TRBD1 (6 bases). V lost 8 bases to trimming and J lost 3 bases, with 10 bases between them. The CDR3 loop spans 13 amino acids. The germline V gene has CDR1 MNHEY and CDR2 SMNVEV (reference sequence). This chain's CDR3 is CASWDTHTGELFF. CDR3 nucleotides: TGTGCCAGCTGGGACACCCACACCGGGGAGCTGTTTTTT.

The chain recombines TRBV4-1 with TRBJ1-1; D gene unclear. CDR1 is MGHRA, CDR2 YSYEKL, per germline. V was trimmed by 2 bases and J by 3 bases, leaving 10 bases between them. The CDR3 totals 14 residues. The CDR3 loop reads CASSQLVGYTEAFF. The CDR3 bases are TGCGCCAGCAGCCAATTAGTCGGGTACACTGAAGCTTTCTTT.